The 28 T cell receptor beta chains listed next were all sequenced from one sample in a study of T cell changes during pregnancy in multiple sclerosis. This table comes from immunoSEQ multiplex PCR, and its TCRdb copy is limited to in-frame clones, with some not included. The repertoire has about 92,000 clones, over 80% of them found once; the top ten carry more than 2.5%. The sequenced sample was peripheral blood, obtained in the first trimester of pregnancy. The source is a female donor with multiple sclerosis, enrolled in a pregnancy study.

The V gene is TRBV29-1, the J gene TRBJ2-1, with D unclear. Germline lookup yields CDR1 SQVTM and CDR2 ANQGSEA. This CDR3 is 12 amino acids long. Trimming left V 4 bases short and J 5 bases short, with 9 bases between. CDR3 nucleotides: TGCAGCGTTGCCCACAGCAACAATGAGCAGTTCTTC. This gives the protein CSVAHSNNEQFF.

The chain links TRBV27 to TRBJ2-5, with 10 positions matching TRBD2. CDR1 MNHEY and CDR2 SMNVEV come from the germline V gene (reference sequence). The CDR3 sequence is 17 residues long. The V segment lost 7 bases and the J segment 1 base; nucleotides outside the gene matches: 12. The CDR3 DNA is TGTGCCAGCATCGGCAGGGGAACTAGCGGGGCCCAAGAGACCCAGTACTTC. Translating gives CASIGRGTSGAQETQYF.

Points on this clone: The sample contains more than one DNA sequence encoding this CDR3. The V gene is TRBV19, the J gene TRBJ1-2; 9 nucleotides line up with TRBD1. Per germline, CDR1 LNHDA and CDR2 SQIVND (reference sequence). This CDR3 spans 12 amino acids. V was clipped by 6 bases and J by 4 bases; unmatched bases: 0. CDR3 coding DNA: TGTGCCAGTAGGACAGGGGGCTATGGCTACACCTTC. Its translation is CASRTGGYGYTF.

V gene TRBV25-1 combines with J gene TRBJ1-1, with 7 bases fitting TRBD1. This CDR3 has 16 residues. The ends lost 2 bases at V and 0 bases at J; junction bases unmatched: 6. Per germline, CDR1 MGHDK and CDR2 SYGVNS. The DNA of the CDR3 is TGTGCCAGCAGTGAAAGTCAACAGGGGTTGAACACTGAAGCTTTCTTT. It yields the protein CASSESQQGLNTEAFF.

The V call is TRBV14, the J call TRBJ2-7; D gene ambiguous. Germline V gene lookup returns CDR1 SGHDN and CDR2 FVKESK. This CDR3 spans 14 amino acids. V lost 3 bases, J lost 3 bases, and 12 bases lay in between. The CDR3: CASSHLGTSYEQYF. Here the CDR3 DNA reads TGTGCCAGCAGCCATTTGGGCACCAGCTACGAGCAGTACTTC.

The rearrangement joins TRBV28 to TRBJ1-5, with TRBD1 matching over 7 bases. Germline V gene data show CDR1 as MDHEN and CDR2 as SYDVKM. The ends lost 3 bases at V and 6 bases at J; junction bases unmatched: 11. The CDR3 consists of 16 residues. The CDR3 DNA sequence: TGTGCCAGCAGTTTTTGGGATGCTACAGGGGCTCAGCCCCAGCATTTT. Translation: CASSFWDATGAQPQHF.

In DNA form, the CDR3 reads TGTGCCAGCAGCTCCCCGGGATACCGACTAGCGGGAGGGCCGGGTGAGCAGTTCTTC. As protein: CASSSPGYRLAGGPGEQFF. The rearrangement uses TRBV13 and TRBJ2-1; TRBD2 matches at 14 bases. There are 19 residues in the CDR3. J gave up 9 bases and V 4 bases, and 17 bases lay outside the gene matches. Per the germline V gene, CDR1 is PRHDT and CDR2 is FYEKMQ (reference sequence).

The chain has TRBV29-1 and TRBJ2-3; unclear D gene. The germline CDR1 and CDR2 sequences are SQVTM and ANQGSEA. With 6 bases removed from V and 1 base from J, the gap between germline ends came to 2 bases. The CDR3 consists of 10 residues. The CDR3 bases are TGCAGCGTCGGCACAGATACGCAGTATTTT. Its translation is CSVGTDTQYF.

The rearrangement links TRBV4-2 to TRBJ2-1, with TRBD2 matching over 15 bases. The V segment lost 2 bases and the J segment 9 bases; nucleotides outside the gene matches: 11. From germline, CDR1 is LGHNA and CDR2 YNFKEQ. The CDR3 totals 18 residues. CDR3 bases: TGTGCCAGCAGCCAATTCCATCGGACTAGCGGGAGGGAGGGTGAGCAGTTCTTC. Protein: CASSQFHRTSGREGEQFF.

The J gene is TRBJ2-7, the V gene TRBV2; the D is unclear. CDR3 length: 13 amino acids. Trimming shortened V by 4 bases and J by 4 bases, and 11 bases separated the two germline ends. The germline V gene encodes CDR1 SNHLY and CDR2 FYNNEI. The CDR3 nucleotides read TGTGCCAGCAGTGCAAATAAGCCATACGAGCAGTACTTC. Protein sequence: CASSANKPYEQYF.

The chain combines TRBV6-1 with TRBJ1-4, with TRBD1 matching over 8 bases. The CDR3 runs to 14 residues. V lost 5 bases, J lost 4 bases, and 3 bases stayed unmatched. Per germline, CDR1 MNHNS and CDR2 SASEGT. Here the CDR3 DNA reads TGTGCCAGCAGTTCTGGACAGGGTAATGAAAAACTGTTTTTT. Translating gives CASSSGQGNEKLFF.

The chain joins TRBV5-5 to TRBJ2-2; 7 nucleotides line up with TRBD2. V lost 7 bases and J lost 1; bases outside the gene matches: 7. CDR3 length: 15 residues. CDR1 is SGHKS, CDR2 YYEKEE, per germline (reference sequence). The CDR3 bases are TGTGCCAGCCTAAGCGGGAATCAGAACACCGGGGAGCTGTTTTTT. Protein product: CASLSGNQNTGELFF.

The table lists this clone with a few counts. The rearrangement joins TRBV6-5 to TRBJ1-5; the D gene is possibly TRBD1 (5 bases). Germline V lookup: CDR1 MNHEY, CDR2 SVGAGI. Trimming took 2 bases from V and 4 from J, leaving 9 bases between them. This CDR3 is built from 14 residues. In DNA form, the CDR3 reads TGTGCCAGCAGTTACGGGGCAGGGAATCAGCCCCAGCATTTT. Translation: CASSYGAGNQPQHF.

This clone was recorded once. CDR3 sequence: CASSHGSDYEQYF. The CDR3 DNA is TGTGCCAGCAGCCACGGGTCTGACTACGAGCAGTACTTC. This chain connects TRBV27 to TRBJ2-7; D uncertain. CDR1 MNHEY and CDR2 SMNVEV come from the germline V gene (reference sequence). This CDR3 spans 13 amino acids. The V gene lost 6 bases and the J gene lost 3 bases, with 12 bases spanning the gap.

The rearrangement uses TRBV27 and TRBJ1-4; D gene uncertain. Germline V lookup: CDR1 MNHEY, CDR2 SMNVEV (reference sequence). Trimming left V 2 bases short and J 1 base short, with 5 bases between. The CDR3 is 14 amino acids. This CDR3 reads CASSLVRTNEKLFF. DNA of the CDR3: TGTGCCAGCAGTTTAGTCCGAACTAATGAAAAACTGTTTTTT. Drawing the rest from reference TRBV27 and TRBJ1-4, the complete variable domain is EAQVTQNPRYLITVTGKKLTVTCSQNMNHEYMSWYRQDPGLGLRQIYYSMNVEVTDKGDVPEGYKVSRKEKRNFPLILESPSPNQTSLYFCASSLVRTNEKLFFGSGTQLSVL.

CDR3 coding DNA: TGTGCCAGCAGTTACGCAGCTCGGGGGGCGGACACTGAAGCTTTCTTT. Residues: CASSYAARGADTEAFF. The chain couples TRBV6-5 to TRBJ1-1; tentatively, D is TRBD1 (6 bases). Trimming left V 2 bases short and J 3 bases short, with 16 bases between. Germline CDR1 is MNHEY and CDR2 is SVGAGI. The CDR3 totals 16 residues.

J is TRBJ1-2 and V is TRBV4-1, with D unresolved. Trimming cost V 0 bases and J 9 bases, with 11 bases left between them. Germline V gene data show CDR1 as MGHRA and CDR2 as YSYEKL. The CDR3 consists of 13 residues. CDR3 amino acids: CASSQDRVRSYTF. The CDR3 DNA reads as TGCGCCAGCAGCCAAGATCGGGTCCGAAGCTACACCTTC.

The CDR3 coding sequence is TGCGCCAGCAGCTTGGTTATAGACTCCTACAATGAGCAGTTCTTC. Residues: CASSLVIDSYNEQFF. The chain joins TRBV5-1 to TRBJ2-1; D uncertain. Trimming left V 0 bases short and J 0 bases short, with 7 bases between. CDR3 length: 15 residues. The germline gives CDR1 SGHRS, CDR2 YFSETQ. The full variable domain, in which reference TRBV5-1 and TRBJ2-1 provide the parts outside the CDR3, is KAGVTQTPRYLIKTRGQQVTLSCSPISGHRSVSWYQQTPGQGLQFLFEYFSETQRNKGNFPGRFSGRQFSNSRSEMNVSTLELGDSALYLCASSLVIDSYNEQFFGPGTRLTVL.

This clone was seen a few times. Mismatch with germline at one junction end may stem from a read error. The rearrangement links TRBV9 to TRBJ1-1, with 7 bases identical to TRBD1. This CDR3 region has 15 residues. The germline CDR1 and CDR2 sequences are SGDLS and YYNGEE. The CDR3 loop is CANSPATGVNTEAFF. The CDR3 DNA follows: TGTGCCAACAGCCCAGCCACAGGGGTGAACACTGAAGCTTTCTTT.

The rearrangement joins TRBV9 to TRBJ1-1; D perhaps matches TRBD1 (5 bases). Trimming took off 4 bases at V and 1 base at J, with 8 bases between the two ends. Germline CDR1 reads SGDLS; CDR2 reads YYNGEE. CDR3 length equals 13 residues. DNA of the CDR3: TGTGCCAGCAGCCTCGGACAGAACACTGAAGCTTTCTTT. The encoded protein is CASSLGQNTEAFF.

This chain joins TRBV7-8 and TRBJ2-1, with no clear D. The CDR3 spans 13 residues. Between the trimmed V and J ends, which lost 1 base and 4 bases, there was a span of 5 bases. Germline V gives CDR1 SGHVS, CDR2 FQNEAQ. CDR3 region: CASSLVLYNEQFF. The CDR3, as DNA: TGTGCCAGCAGCTTAGTCCTATACAATGAGCAGTTCTTC.

The CDR3 sequence is CAISDNGYTF. CDR3 DNA sequence: TGTGCCATCAGTGATAATGGCTACACCTTC. This rearrangement joins TRBV10-3 to TRBJ1-2; D gene uncertain. Germline CDR1 reads ENHRY; CDR2 reads SYGVKD. CDR3 length: 10 residues. Trimming stripped 3 bases from V and 6 bases from J, with 2 bases between.

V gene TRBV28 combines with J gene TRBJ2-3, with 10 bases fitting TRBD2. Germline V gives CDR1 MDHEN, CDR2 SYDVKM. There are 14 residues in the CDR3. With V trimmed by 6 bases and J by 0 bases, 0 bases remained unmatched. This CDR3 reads CASRTSGSTDTQYF. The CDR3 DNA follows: TGTGCCAGCAGGACTAGCGGGAGCACAGATACGCAGTATTTT.

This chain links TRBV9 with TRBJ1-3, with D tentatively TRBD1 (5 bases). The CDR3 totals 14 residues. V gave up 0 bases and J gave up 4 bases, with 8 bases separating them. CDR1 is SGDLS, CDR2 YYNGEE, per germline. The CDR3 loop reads CASSVVAGGNTIYF. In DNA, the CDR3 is TGTGCCAGCAGCGTAGTGGCAGGGGGAAACACCATATATTTT. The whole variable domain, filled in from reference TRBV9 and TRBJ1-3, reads DSGVTQTPKHLITATGQRVTLRCSPRSGDLSVYWYQQSLDQGLQFLIQYYNGEERAKGNILERFSAQQFPDLHSELNLSSLELGDSALYFCASSVVAGGNTIYFGEGSWLTVV.

In DNA, the CDR3 is TGTGCCAGCAGAGACGGGACAGTTAGTTTCAATCAGCCCCAGCATTTT. Its translation is CASRDGTVSFNQPQHF. The J gene is TRBJ1-5, the V gene TRBV2, with 7 positions matching TRBD1. The germline V gene has CDR1 SNHLY and CDR2 FYNNEI. This CDR3 spans 16 amino acids. The V gene end was trimmed by 6 bases and the J gene end by 3 bases; junction bases not matched to a gene: 11.

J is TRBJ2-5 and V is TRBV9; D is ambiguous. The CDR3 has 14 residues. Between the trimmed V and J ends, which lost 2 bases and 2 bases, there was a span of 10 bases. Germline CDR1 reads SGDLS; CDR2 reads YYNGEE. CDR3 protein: CASSVEWAQETQYF. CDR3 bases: TGTGCCAGCAGCGTCGAGTGGGCACAAGAGACCCAGTACTTC. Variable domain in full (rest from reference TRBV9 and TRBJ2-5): DSGVTQTPKHLITATGQRVTLRCSPRSGDLSVYWYQQSLDQGLQFLIQYYNGEERAKGNILERFSAQQFPDLHSELNLSSLELGDSALYFCASSVEWAQETQYFGPGTRLLVL.

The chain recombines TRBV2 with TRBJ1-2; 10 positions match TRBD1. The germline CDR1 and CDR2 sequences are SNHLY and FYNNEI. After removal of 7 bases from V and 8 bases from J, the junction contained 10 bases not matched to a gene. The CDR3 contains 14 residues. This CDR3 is CASTPGQGFGGYTF. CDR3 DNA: TGTGCCAGCACCCCGGGACAGGGGTTTGGAGGCTACACCTTC.

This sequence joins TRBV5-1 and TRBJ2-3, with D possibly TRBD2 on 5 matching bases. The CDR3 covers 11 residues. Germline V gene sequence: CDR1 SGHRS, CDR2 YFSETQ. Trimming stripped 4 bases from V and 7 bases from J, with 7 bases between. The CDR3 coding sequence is TGCGCCAGCAGCCCGGGGAATACGCAGTATTTT. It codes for CASSPGNTQYF.